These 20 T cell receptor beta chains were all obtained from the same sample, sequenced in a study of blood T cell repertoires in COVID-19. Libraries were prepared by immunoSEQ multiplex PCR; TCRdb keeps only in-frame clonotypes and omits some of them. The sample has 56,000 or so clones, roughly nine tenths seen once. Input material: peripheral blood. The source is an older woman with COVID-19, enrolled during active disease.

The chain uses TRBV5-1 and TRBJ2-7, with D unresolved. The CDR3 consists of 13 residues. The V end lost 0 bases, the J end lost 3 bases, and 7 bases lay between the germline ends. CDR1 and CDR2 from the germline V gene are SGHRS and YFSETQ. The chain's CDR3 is CASSLDTGYEQYF. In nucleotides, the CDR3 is TGCGCCAGCAGCTTGGACACGGGCTACGAGCAGTACTTC.

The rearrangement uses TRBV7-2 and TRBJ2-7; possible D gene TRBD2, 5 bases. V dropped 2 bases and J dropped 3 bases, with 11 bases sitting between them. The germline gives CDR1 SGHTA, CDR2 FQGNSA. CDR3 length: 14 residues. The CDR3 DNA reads TGTGCCAGCAGCTTACGCGGTCGGGGCTACGAGCAGTACTTC. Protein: CASSLRGRGYEQYF.

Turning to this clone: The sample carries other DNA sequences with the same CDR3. For the CDR3, the DNA is TGTGCCAGCAGTGACAGGGGGAGATGGAACTATGGCTACACCTTC. It is translated as CASSDRGRWNYGYTF. V gene TRBV6-2 or TRBV6-3 combines with J gene TRBJ1-2; the match to TRBD1 covers 9 bases. V lost 5 bases, J lost 2 bases, and 6 bases stayed unmatched. This CDR3 is built from 15 residues. Germline V gene lookup returns CDR1 MNHEY and CDR2 SVGEGT.

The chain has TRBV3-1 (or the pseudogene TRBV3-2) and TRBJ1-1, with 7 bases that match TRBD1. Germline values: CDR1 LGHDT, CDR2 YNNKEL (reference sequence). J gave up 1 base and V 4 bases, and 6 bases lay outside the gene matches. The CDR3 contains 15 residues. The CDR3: CASSRAGQENTEAFF. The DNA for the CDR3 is TGTGCCAGCAGCCGCGCTGGACAGGAGAACACTGAAGCTTTCTTT.

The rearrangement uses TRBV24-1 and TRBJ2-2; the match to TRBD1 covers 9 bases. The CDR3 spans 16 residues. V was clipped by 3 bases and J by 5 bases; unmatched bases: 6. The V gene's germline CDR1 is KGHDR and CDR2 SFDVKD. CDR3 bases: TGTGCCACCAGTGATATGGACAGGGGTGGAACCGGGGAGCTGTTTTTT. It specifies CATSDMDRGGTGELFF.

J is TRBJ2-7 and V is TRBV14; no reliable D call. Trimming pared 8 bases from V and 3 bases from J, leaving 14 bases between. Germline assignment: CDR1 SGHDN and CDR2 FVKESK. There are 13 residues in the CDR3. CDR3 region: CASAWIPGYEQYF. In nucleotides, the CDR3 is TGTGCCAGCGCTTGGATCCCGGGCTACGAGCAGTACTTC.

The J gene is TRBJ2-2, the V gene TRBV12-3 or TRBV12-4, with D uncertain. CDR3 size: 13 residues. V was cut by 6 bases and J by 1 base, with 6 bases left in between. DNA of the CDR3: TGTGCCAGCAGCTACAGGAACACCGGGGAGCTGTTTTTT. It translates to CASSYRNTGELFF.

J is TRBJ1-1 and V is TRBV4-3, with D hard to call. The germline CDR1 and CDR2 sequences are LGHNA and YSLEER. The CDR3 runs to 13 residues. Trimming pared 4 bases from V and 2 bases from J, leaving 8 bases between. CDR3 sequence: CASSPGVNTEAFF. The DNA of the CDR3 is TGCGCCAGCAGCCCCGGGGTCAACACTGAAGCTTTCTTT.

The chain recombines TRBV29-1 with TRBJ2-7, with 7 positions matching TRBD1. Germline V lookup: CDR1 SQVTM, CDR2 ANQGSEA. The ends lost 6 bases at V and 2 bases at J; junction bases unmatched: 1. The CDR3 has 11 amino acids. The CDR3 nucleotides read TGCAGCGTACAGGGGACCTACGAGCAGTACTTC. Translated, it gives CSVQGTYEQYF.

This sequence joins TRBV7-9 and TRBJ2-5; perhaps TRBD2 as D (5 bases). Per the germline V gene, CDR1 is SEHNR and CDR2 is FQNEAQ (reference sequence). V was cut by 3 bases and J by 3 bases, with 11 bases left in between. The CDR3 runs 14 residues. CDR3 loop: CASSFPGNEETQYF. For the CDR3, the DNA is TGTGCCAGCAGCTTCCCGGGAAATGAAGAGACCCAGTACTTC.

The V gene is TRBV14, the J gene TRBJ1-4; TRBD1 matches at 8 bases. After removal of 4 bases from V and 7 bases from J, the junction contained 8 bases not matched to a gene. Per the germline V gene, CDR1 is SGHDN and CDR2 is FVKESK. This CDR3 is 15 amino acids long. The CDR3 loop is CASSRTTGVIEKLFF. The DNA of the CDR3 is TGTGCCAGCAGCCGAACGACAGGGGTAATTGAAAAACTGTTTTTT.

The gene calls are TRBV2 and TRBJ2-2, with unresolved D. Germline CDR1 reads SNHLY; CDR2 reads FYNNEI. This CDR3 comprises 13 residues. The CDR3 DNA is TGTGCTTGGCCCGATGCGAACACCGGGGAGCTGTTTTTT. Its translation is CAWPDANTGELFF.

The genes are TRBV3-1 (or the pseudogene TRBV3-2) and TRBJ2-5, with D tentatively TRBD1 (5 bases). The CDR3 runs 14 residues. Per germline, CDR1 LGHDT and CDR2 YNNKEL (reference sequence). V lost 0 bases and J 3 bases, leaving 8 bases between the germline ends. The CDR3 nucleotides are TGTGCCAGCAGCCAAGACGACAGAGAAGAGACCCAGTACTTC. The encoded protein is CASSQDDREETQYF.

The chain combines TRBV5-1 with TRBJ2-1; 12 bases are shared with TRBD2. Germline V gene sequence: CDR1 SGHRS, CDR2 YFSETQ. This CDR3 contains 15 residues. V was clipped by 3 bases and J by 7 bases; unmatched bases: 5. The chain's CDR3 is CASSSASGRVNEQFF. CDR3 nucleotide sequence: TGCGCCAGCAGCTCCGCTAGCGGGAGGGTTAATGAGCAGTTCTTC.

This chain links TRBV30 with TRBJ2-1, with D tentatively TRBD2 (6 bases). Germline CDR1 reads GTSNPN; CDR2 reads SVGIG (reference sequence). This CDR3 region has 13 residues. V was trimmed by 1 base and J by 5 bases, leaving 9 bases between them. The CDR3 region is CAWSGGGDNEQFF. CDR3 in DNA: TGTGCCTGGAGTGGAGGAGGGGACAATGAGCAGTTCTTC.

The CDR3 reads CASSLGGPKTQYF. In DNA form, the CDR3 reads TGTGCCAGCAGCTTAGGGGGCCCGAAGACCCAGTACTTC. This sequence joins TRBV7-2 and TRBJ2-5; the D gene is possibly TRBD1 (5 bases). V was clipped by 1 base and J by 6 bases, with 9 bases between them. The CDR3 is 13 residues long. Germline assignment: CDR1 SGHTA and CDR2 FQGNSA.

CDR3 DNA sequence: TGTGCCAGCAGCTTAGTGGTCAGGGAAGAGACCCAGTACTTC. Translation: CASSLVVREETQYF. The chain combines TRBV11-3 with TRBJ2-5; the D gene is possibly TRBD1 (5 bases). Germline values: CDR1 SGHNT, CDR2 YENEEA. The length of the CDR3 is 14 residues. Trimming stripped 1 base from V and 3 bases from J, with 9 bases between.

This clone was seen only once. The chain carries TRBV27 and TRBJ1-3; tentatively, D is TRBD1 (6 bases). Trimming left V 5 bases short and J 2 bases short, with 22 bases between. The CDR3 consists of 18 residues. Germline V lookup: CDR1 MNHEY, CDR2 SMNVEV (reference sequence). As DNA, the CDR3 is TGTGCCAGCAGTCCTAAAAACCCCGGGACACTGGCTGGAAACACCATATATTTT. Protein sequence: CASSPKNPGTLAGNTIYF.

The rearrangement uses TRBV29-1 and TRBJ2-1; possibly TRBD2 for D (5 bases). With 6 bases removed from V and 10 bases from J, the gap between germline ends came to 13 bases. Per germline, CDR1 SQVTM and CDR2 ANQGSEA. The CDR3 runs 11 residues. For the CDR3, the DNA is TGCAGCGTCTCAGAGGGCGGGGAGCAGTTCTTC. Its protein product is CSVSEGGEQFF.

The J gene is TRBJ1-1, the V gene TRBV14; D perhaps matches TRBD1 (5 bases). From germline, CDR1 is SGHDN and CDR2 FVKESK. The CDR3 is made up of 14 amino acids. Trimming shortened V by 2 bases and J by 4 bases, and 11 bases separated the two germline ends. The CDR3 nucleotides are TGTGCCAGCAGCCAACCATGGGGCGGCACTGAAGCTTTCTTT. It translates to CASSQPWGGTEAFF.